This T cell receptor (beta chain) was identified during a study of blood T cell repertoires in COVID-19. Study as a whole: The United States, Italy and Spain supplied acute and convalescent COVID-19 samples. In each case, the material was cDNA or gDNA derived from T cells, B-cell-depleted T cells, or PBMCs.

As handled by the study authors: Nucleated cell counts were estimated from reference gene primer amplification. The repertoire was sequenced with immunoSEQ multiplex PCR; TCRdb's copy has only in-frame clones and lacks some. D and trimming were read from the DNA, whereas the V and J calls and clone size are those reported in that table. The sample gives more than 15,000 clones, nearly 90% of which show up once; approximately 5.2% is in the top ten. Germline lookup yields CDR1 MNHEY and CDR2 SVGAGI. The ends were cut back, 6 bases at V and 8 bases at J, with 16 bases in the middle. This CDR3 spans 13 amino acids.

The specimen was peripheral blood. The clonotype originates from a human donor in a cohort sampled during active COVID-19. The rearrangement uses TRBV6-5 and TRBJ1-2; D ambiguous. CDR3 sequence: CASRPAGTVGYTF. CDR3 in DNA: TGTGCCAGCAGACCAGCAGGAACCGTGGGCTACACCTTC.